This T cell receptor (beta chain) was observed in a study of human T cells and chemical hapten exposure (dated by TCRdb to the early 2020s). At the level of the whole study: For sensitization, 2% DPC in acetone was applied to a roughly 2 cm by roughly 2 cm area of upper inner arm skin. Blood samples were taken from patients before sensitization (week 0) and then at 2, 6 and about 24 weeks after DPC sensitization. Alopecia areata with under or over 50% scalp involvement, alopecia totalis and alopecia universalis were represented in the patient cohort, which was mostly female. Blood for TCR sequencing was provided by twenty-nine alopecia patients at one to four time points (pre-sensitization, 2, 6 and 24 weeks). Patch tests used Finn chambers with 0.01% DPC on the upper back, scored after 6 days by International Contact Dermatitis Research Group standards. The libraries were sequenced as a pool, and the TCR yield per sample differed mostly because of small variations in library volumes within the pool. Patients additionally received weekly therapeutic DPC doses to the scalp throughout the roughly 23-week study period. This study followed changes in the peripheral blood TCR repertoire in vivo during primary and secondary sensitization of alopecia patients to the hapten diphenylcyclopropenone (DPC).

Sample time point, as interpreted from the label and publication: patch test 1, 2 weeks after DPC sensitization. This specimen's treatment or condition label, interpreted: therapeutic diphenylcyclopropenone sensitization with weekly scalp DPC. At each patch-test visit, blood was drawn before the patch test was applied. To be eligible, patients had to be aged 18 to 70, diagnosed with alopecia and judged suitable for DPC therapy, while pregnant patients were excluded. Total RNA was extracted from unfractionated whole blood that had been collected in Tempus Blood RNA tubes. Remarks on this clonotype: What this receptor recognizes is not known. Qualities for individual bases were not recorded, and no much larger clone is one base off.

Libraries were prepared through RACE. This sample was sequenced with a NextSeq 500. Library preparation attached unique molecular identifiers to individual cDNA molecules for quantitative, reproducible TCR counting. For every blood RNA sample, sequencing covered both the TCR alpha and TCR beta chains. The paper's data handling went like this. A median of roughly 100,000 TCRs per sample was observed, with a range of about 23,224 to 700,000. The Decombinator software suite was used to annotate V, J and CDR3 in the TCR reads. Every sample was subsampled to the same number of TCRs (28,000) for the PS versus PT1 abundance plots. TCRs were defined as expanded if absent before sensitization and observed at least eight times at the 2-week time point. TCRdb reworked the public reads: Q25 trimming with fastp, MiXCR clone assembly, productive beta chains retained. Rows are combined by CDR3 protein, so each entry shows the most common genes and DNA. The V and J calls follow TCRdb's processing rather than the paper's. Across this sample there are roughly 180,000 distinct CDR3 sequences, with about a fifth seen only once. Approximately 6.4% of the sample lies in the top ten.

The paper as a whole reports these results and caveats: The number of PT1 expanded TCRs positively correlated with patch test score, significant at thresholds 8, 16 and 32 but not 4. Expanded TCRs formed significantly more large CDR3 similarity clusters than pre-sensitization or healthy control sets, consistent with antigen-driven responses. DPC sensitization did not change how many TCRs were above 1 in 1000 frequency, and no evidence was found of alterations in global repertoire structure. Because every patient had alopecia, a presumed autoimmune disease, the patients' immune response might differ from that of healthy individuals. After repeated subsampling, the strength of the expansion versus patch-test correlation and the threshold at which it became significant changed.

Here the sequenced sample was whole blood, taken in connection with sensitization to the hapten diphenylcyclopropenone (DPC). This TCR derives from a woman aged 45 to 65 with alopecia areata. Some clones in this sample may be carry-over from other donors' samples.

The sequenced DNA is TGTGCCAGCAGCTTGGCGAAGAATGGCGAGCAGTACTTC. It is translated as CASSLAKNGEQYF. The V and J segments used are TRBV5-4 and TRBJ2-7, with no confidently assigned D gene. CDR1 SGHNT and CDR2 YYREEE were looked up in the germline V gene (reference sequence). Between the V and J ends, shortened by 0 bases and 6 bases respectively, the junction contains 10 bases. The CDR3, cysteine through phenylalanine, is 13 amino acids long. Only CDR3 DNA is held: 39 bases, read in frame from base 1.